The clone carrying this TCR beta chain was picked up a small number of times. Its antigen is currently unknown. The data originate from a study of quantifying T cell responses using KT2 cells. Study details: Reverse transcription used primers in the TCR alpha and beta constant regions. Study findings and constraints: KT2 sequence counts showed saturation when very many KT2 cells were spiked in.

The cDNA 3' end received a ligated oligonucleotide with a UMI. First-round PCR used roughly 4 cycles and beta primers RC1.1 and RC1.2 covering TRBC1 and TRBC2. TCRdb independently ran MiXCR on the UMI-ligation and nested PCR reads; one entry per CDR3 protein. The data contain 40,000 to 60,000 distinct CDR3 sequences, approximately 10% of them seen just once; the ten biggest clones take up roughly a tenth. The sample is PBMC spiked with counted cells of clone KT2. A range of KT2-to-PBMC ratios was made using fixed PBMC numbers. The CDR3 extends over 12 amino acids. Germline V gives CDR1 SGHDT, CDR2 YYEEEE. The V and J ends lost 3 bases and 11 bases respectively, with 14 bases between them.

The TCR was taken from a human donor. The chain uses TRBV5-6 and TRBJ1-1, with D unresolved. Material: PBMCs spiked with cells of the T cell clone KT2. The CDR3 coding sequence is TGTGCCAGCAGCTCCGGGTCGGTTAGGGCTTTCTTT. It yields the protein CASSSGSVRAFF.